This T cell receptor (beta chain) is drawn from a study of molecular identifiers for immune sequencing clone quantification. Each CDR3 protein gets one entry after TCRdb re-called the PCR reads with MiXCR. The data contain about 500,000 distinct CDR3 sequences, about a fifth of them singletons. What was sequenced was naive CD8+ T cells from blood, with Jurkat cell RNA spiked in. Described subset: FACS-sorted CD8+CD4-CCR7+CD45RA+ naive T cells. This sequence originates from a human donor in good health. Some libraries in this study had Jurkat cell RNA spiked in.

CDR3 coding DNA: TGTGCCAGCAGCTTCGGGGGCTCCAAGCAGTACTTC. Protein sequence: CASSFGGSKQYF. The chain carries TRBV11-2 and TRBJ2-7; perhaps D is TRBD1 or TRBD2 (6 bases each). V gave up 3 bases and J gave up 8 bases, with 11 bases separating them. The CDR3 runs to 12 residues. The germline CDR1 and CDR2 sequences are SGHAT and FQNNGV.